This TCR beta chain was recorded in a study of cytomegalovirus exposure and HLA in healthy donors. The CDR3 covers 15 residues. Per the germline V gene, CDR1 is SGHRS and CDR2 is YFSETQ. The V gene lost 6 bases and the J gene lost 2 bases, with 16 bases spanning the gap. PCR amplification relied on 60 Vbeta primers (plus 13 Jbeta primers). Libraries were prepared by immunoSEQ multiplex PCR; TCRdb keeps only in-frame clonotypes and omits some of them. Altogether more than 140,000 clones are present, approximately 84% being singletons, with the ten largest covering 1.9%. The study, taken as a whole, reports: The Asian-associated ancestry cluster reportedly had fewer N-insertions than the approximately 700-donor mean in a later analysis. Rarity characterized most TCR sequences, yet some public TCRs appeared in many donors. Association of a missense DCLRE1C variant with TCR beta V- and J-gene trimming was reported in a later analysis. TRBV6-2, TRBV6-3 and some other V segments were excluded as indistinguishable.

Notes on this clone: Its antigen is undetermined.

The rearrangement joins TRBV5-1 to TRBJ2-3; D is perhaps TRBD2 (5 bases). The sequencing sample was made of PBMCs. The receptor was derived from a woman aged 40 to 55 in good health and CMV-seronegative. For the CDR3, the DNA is TGCGCCAGCAAGGAGGTGGGCAGATCCACAGATACGCAGTATTTT. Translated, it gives CASKEVGRSTDTQYF.